This TCR beta chain was retrieved from a study of shared clonotypes between healthy human individuals. When replicate PCRs were run on sorted subsets, they used 200 ng DNA, about 31,000 T cell genomes. Clones were read by immunoSEQ multiplex PCR, and TCRdb kept only the in-frame ones, dropping some. This table holds some 1.5 million clones, roughly 95% found once. The CDR3 runs to 14 residues. V was pared by 2 bases and J by 0 bases, with 6 bases between. CDR1 SGHRS and CDR2 YFSETQ come from the germline V gene. The specimen sequenced was naive CD4+ T cells sorted from blood. Regarding subset: CD45RA+ positively selected. The genes are TRBV5-1 and TRBJ2-1, with no clear D. The sequence came from a man aged 25-45 years in good health. The CDR3 spells CASSFPTSYNEQFF. CDR3 bases: TGCGCCAGCAGCTTCCCTACCTCCTACAATGAGCAGTTCTTC.